These 20 T cell receptor beta chains came from one sample sequenced in a study of technical replicates of blood from several donors (dated by TCRdb to 2016 to 2017). The protocol used for the library was the immunoSEQ multiplex PCR assay. TCRdb took this table from immuneACCESS and kept in-frame rearrangements with V and J called. Such tables lack part of the clones; where checked against another copy, unresolved V genes explain under half of the gap, and the rest is unexplained. The sample table holds some 93,000 clones, of which around 95% were seen once. Together, the top ten hold about 0.26% of the sample. The material sequenced was T cells isolated from PBMCs. All receptors derive from a human donor in good health.

This clone was observed once. This sequence joins TRBV5-1 and TRBJ1-3; D remains ambiguous. This CDR3 is 15 amino acids long. The V gene lost 0 bases and the J gene lost 0 bases, with 7 bases spanning the gap. CDR1 and CDR2 (germline): SGHRS, YFSETQ. The CDR3 coding sequence is TGCGCCAGCAGCTTGGCCGGGGACTCTGGAAACACCATATATTTT. Translating it yields CASSLAGDSGNTIYF.

In its sample, this clone was seen once. The chain joins TRBV5-1 to TRBJ2-1; 8 bases are a match to TRBD2. V lost 2 bases and J lost 4; bases outside the gene matches: 5. CDR1 is SGHRS, CDR2 YFSETQ, per germline. CDR3 size: 15 residues. The CDR3 region has the DNA TGCGCCAGCAGCTTACGGGGGGGGTTATACAATGAGCAGTTCTTC. It specifies CASSLRGGLYNEQFF.

This chain uses TRBV5-1 with TRBJ2-1, with TRBD2 matching 8 bases. V was pared by 4 bases and J by 7 bases, with 13 bases of the junction left unmatched. The CDR3 is made up of 16 amino acids. CDR1 is SGHRS, CDR2 YFSETQ, per germline. CDR3 sequence reads: CASSPMGAGVVNEQFF. Here the CDR3 DNA reads TGCGCCAGCAGCCCCATGGGAGCGGGAGTCGTGAATGAGCAGTTCTTC. Looking up the rest from reference TRBV5-1 and TRBJ2-1 gives the full variable domain: KAGVTQTPRYLIKTRGQQVTLSCSPISGHRSVSWYQQTPGQGLQFLFEYFSETQRNKGNFPGRFSGRQFSNSRSEMNVSTLELGDSALYLCASSPMGAGVVNEQFFGPGTRLTVL.

The CDR3 region has the DNA TGTGCCAGCAGTTCGGGACAGGGGATATACGAGCAGTACTTC. Its protein product is CASSSGQGIYEQYF. This chain connects TRBV28 to TRBJ2-7; 10 positions agree with TRBD1. From germline, CDR1 is MDHEN and CDR2 SYDVKM. The V segment lost 4 bases and the J segment 4 bases; nucleotides outside the gene matches: 4. This CDR3 spans 14 amino acids.

The chain links TRBV7-6 to TRBJ2-7; a possible D gene is TRBD2 (5 bases). The CDR3 contains 14 residues. V was cut by 2 bases and J by 5 bases, with 13 bases left in between. CDR1 is SGHVS and CDR2 is FNYEAQ in the germline V gene. CDR3 region: CASSLLGSNDEQYF. The CDR3 DNA reads TGTGCCAGCAGCTTACTAGGGAGTAACGACGAGCAGTACTTC.

The chain has TRBV6-6 and TRBJ1-1, with D tentatively TRBD1 (5 bases). Looked up from germline, CDR1 is MNHNY and CDR2 is SVGAGI (reference sequence). Trimming left V 6 bases short and J 6 bases short, with 23 bases between. This CDR3 region has 16 residues. The CDR3 DNA reads as TGTGCCAGCAGCAGAACAGGACGGACCGGGCTGGCTGAAGCTTTCTTT. Translating it yields CASSRTGRTGLAEAFF.

The genes are TRBV5-6 and TRBJ1-1, with D possibly matching TRBD1 (5 bases). From germline, CDR1 is SGHDT and CDR2 YYEEEE. This CDR3 is built from 14 residues. Trimming stripped 1 base from V and 5 bases from J, with 12 bases between. The CDR3 DNA sequence: TGTGCCAGCAGCTTGTGGGGGGGTGGGACTGAAGCTTTCTTT. Protein product: CASSLWGGGTEAFF.

This clone came up once. A read error may produce the germline difference seen at one junction end. The rearrangement joins TRBV13 to TRBJ1-3; no firm D call. CDR1 is PRHDT, CDR2 FYEKMQ, per germline (reference sequence). This CDR3 comprises 14 residues. The CDR3 region has the DNA TGTGCCAGCAGCGTAGGGCTAAGAGGAAACACCATATATTTT. Translating it yields CASSVGLRGNTIYF.

The rearrangement uses TRBV5-1 and TRBJ2-7; D gene ambiguous. Deletions cut 4 bases from V and 0 bases from J, with 14 bases between. This CDR3 contains 15 residues. Germline V gives CDR1 SGHRS, CDR2 YFSETQ. The CDR3 region has the DNA TGCGCCAGCAGCCCTTTCACGGGTAGCTCCTACGAGCAGTACTTC. Its translation: CASSPFTGSSYEQYF.

The chain uses TRBV5-4 and TRBJ2-2, with 13 bases matching TRBD2. The V gene end was trimmed by 6 bases and the J gene end by 6 bases; junction bases not matched to a gene: 8. There are 16 residues in the CDR3. In germline, CDR1 is SGHNT, CDR2 YYREEE (reference sequence). Here the CDR3 DNA reads TGTGCCAGCACCCTCGGGGGACTAGCGGGATCCGGGGAGCTGTTTTTT. Translation: CASTLGGLAGSGELFF.

V usage is TRBV7-9 and J usage is TRBJ1-5; D is unclear. Trimming left V 4 bases short and J 2 bases short, with 6 bases between. CDR3 size: 13 residues. Germline lookup yields CDR1 SEHNR and CDR2 FQNEAQ (reference sequence). This CDR3 reads CASSSLGNQPQHF. The CDR3, as DNA: TGTGCCAGCAGCTCCTTAGGCAATCAGCCCCAGCATTTT.

This rearrangement joins TRBV5-1 to TRBJ2-2; TRBD1 matches 9 bases. The trim removed 4 bases at V and 5 bases at J, leaving 3 bases unmatched. This CDR3 spans 14 amino acids. The germline CDR1 and CDR2 sequences are SGHRS and YFSETQ. This chain's CDR3 is CASSPGTGTGELFF. The DNA for the CDR3 is TGCGCCAGCAGCCCCGGGACAGGGACCGGGGAGCTGTTTTTT. Full variable domain (outside the CDR3, taken from reference TRBV5-1 and TRBJ2-2): KAGVTQTPRYLIKTRGQQVTLSCSPISGHRSVSWYQQTPGQGLQFLFEYFSETQRNKGNFPGRFSGRQFSNSRSEMNVSTLELGDSALYLCASSPGTGTGELFFGEGSRLTVL.

J is TRBJ2-7 and V is TRBV7-9; no clear D gene. Germline loops: CDR1 SEHNR, CDR2 FQNEAQ (reference sequence). This CDR3 region has 12 residues. Trimming shortened V by 3 bases and J by 7 bases, and 10 bases separated the two germline ends. The CDR3 sequence: CASSFGVGEQYF. In DNA form, the CDR3 reads TGTGCCAGCAGCTTCGGAGTCGGAGAGCAGTACTTC.

The rearrangement links TRBV6-1 to TRBJ1-4; tentatively, D is TRBD1 (5 bases). The CDR3 length is 14 residues. V dropped 7 bases and J dropped 11 bases, with 20 bases sitting between them. The germline V gene encodes CDR1 MNHNS and CDR2 SASEGT. CDR3 amino acids: CASTKTRASEKLFF. The CDR3, as DNA: TGTGCCAGCACCAAAACCAGGGCCTCTGAGAAACTGTTTTTT.

The chain links TRBV5-8 to TRBJ2-2; 9 bases fit TRBD1. The CDR3 runs to 15 residues. V dropped 3 bases and J dropped 3; count of bases not matched to a gene: 3. Germline V CDR1 and CDR2: SGHTS, YDEGEE. In nucleotides, the CDR3 is TGTGCCAGCAGCTCCTACAGGGGGCACACCGGGGAGCTGTTTTTT. Its protein is CASSSYRGHTGELFF.

The rearrangement uses TRBV5-1 and TRBJ1-2; 7 bases agree with TRBD1. The CDR3 spans 14 residues. V dropped 6 bases and J dropped 3; count of bases not matched to a gene: 8. Germline V gene data show CDR1 as SGHRS and CDR2 as YFSETQ. The CDR3 DNA sequence: TGCGCCAGCAAGGTAATGCAGGGGGACTATGGCTACACCTTC. This gives the protein CASKVMQGDYGYTF.

This sequence joins TRBV28 and TRBJ2-7; TRBD2 is a possible D gene (7 bases). CDR1 MDHEN and CDR2 SYDVKM come from the germline V gene. V was clipped by 5 bases and J by 1 base, with 30 bases between them. The CDR3 has 20 amino acids. DNA for the CDR3: TGTGCCAGCAGTATCCCCCCTATTTCGAGGCAGGGGAGGGTATCCTACGAGCAGTACTTC. The encoded protein is CASSIPPISRQGRVSYEQYF.

The rearrangement uses TRBV9 and TRBJ2-3; 13 nucleotides match TRBD2. The V and J ends lost 3 bases and 4 bases, in that order; junction bases with no gene match: 5. CDR3 size: 16 residues. Germline V lookup: CDR1 SGDLS, CDR2 YYNGEE. In DNA, the CDR3 is TGTGCCAGCAGCGCAACTAGCGGGGGGGCTTCAGATACGCAGTATTTT. Translating gives CASSATSGGASDTQYF.

The CDR3 region has the DNA TGTGCCAGCACTCCCGGGACTACAAGGCGGGCTGAGCAGTTCTTC. Translation gives CASTPGTTRRAEQFF. The V call is TRBV11-3, the J call TRBJ2-1; 7 nucleotides align to TRBD2. The CDR3 is made up of 15 amino acids. Unmatched junction bases numbered 15, after V lost 7 bases and J lost 9 bases. Germline V gene data show CDR1 as SGHNT and CDR2 as YENEEA.

This chain uses TRBV5-1 with TRBJ1-5; TRBD1 agrees at 8 bases. CDR1 is SGHRS, CDR2 YFSETQ, per germline. CDR3 length: 16 residues. V was clipped by 4 bases and J by 7 bases; unmatched bases: 13. Here the CDR3 reads CASSPGPAGGGQPQHF. For the CDR3, the DNA is TGCGCCAGCAGCCCAGGACCCGCAGGGGGCGGACAGCCCCAGCATTTT.